This T cell receptor beta chain was retrieved from a study of cytomegalovirus exposure and HLA in healthy donors. V lost 5 bases, J lost 8 bases, and 15 bases stayed unmatched. The CDR3 is made up of 17 amino acids. Germline V CDR1 and CDR2: SEHNR, FQNEAQ (reference sequence). Study-wide results and limits: Prior analysis indicated that the majority of TCR beta V segments exhibited productivity approximately 87% or approximately 30% of the time. A later analysis linked a missense variant in DCLRE1C to the trimming of TCR beta V and J genes. Through in vitro validation, three CMV-associated chains were shown to be specific for CMV antigens.

About this clone: The antigen is not known.

60 Vbeta and 13 Jbeta primers were used in PCR. The method was immunoSEQ multiplex PCR; TCRdb's version includes in-frame clones alone and lacks a portion of them. The sample holds over 130,000 clones, approximately 60% seen once. The origin of this receptor is a woman between 55 and 75 years old in good health and CMV-seropositive. The genes are TRBV7-9 and TRBJ1-4, with 9 bases aligning to TRBD1. Material: PBMCs. The CDR3, as DNA: TGTGCCAGCAGCCCCCACAGGGGGCGCAGTAAGGGGGAAAAACTGTTTTTT. Translated, it gives CASSPHRGRSKGEKLFF.